The count of the clone carrying this TCR beta chain is one. Its antigen is currently unknown. The junction departs from the called germline gene at one end, perhaps through a read error. Sorting was used to obtain naive CD8 T cells (CD8+CD4-CCR7+CD45RA+). Previously described methods and listed TCR primers produced bulk TCR libraries. One entry per CDR3 protein, called by TCRdb with MiXCR from the PCR reads. This repertoire shows about 640,000 distinct CDR3 sequences, 15% to 20% found once; its top ten account for roughly 0.9%. CDR3 length equals 16 residues. This sample was included in a study of molecular identifiers for immune sequencing clone quantification. Study-wide results and limits: It was shown that clones above 20 RNA copies held over 99% of effector molecules, but under 1% in naive cells.

The chain employs TRBV12-3 or TRBV12-4 and TRBJ2-7; a possible D gene is TRBD2 (5 bases). The sample consisted of naive CD8+ T cells from blood, with Jurkat cell RNA spiked in. Subset reported: FACS-sorted CD8+CD4-CCR7+CD45RA+ naive T cells. This TCR was recovered from a human donor in good health. Some libraries in this study had Jurkat cell RNA spiked in. The CDR3 is CASNTGMVRSSYEQCF. The CDR3 DNA sequence: TGTGCCAGCAATACGGGGATGGTTAGGAGCTCCTACGAGCAGTGCTTC.